Presented here are 17 T cell receptor beta chains from one specimen sequenced in a study of T cell clonality in common variable immunodeficiency. Study-level findings and limits: Reportedly, TCR beta sequences from common variable immunodeficiency showed fewer deletions and N-nucleotide insertions.

These receptors' targets are unknown. The repertoire was sequenced with immunoSEQ multiplex PCR; TCRdb's copy has only in-frame clones and lacks some. The sample yields 8,500 to 13,000 clones, without any singletons. Sequenced input: peripheral blood mononuclear cells. The receptors here all came from a human donor with common variable immunodeficiency.

A few counts support this clone. The read halts 3 residues ahead of the CDR3 end, with the missing end drawn from the germline J gene. This sequence joins TRBV19 and TRBJ1-1; 8 bases are a match to TRBD1. This CDR3 comprises 15 residues. Trimming removed 6 bases from V and 4 bases from J; junction bases left unmatched: 10. The germline CDR1 and CDR2 sequences are LNHDA and SQIVND (reference sequence). CDR3 DNA (partial): TGTGCCAGTAGCTTAGGACAGGGAGGGGCCACTGAA. Its protein product is CASSLGQGGATE. Given in full, the CDR3 is CASSLGQGGATEAFF. The full variable domain, completed using reference TRBV19 and TRBJ1-1, is DGGITQSPKYLFRKEGQNVTLSCEQNLNHDAMYWYRQDPGQGLRLIYYSQIVNDFQKGDIAEGYSVSREKKESFPLTVTSAQKNPTAFYLCASSLGQGGATEAFFGQGTRLTVV.

Comment on this clone: The read comes to an end 3 residues before the CDR3 does, leaving the germline J gene to fill in the end. The chain employs TRBV6-2 or TRBV6-3 and TRBJ1-2, with TRBD1 matching 8 bases. The CDR3 runs 15 residues. V trimming: 6 bases; J trimming: 4 bases; junction bases outside the gene matches: 10. Germline lookup yields CDR1 MNHEY and CDR2 SVGEGT. CDR3 in amino acids: CASSPRTGQSYGYTF. The DNA read from the CDR3 is TGTGCCAGCAGCCCCCGGACAGGGCAGAGCTATGGC.

Comments on this clone: The read finishes 3 residues shy of the CDR3 end, and the germline J gene is used to complete it. The rearrangement joins TRBV7-3 to TRBJ2-3; 9 bases are a match to TRBD2. CDR1 is SGHTA and CDR2 is FQGTGA in the germline V gene. V lost 3 bases to trimming and J lost 5 bases; unmatched junction nucleotides: 0. There are 13 residues in the CDR3. The CDR3 sequence is CASSLREGDTQYF. CDR3 DNA (partial): TGTGCCAGCAGCTTGCGGGAGGGAGATACG.

This clone came up many times. The sequence runs out 3 residues before the end of the CDR3; the remainder is reconstructed from the germline J gene. The genes are TRBV18 and TRBJ1-4; 7 bases map to TRBD1. Looked up from germline, CDR1 is KGHSH and CDR2 is LQKENI. The J segment lost 8 bases and the V segment lost 3 bases, leaving 0 bases of the junction unmatched. CDR3 length: 12 amino acids. The chain's CDR3 is CASSPGQEKLFF. The CDR3 DNA, read in part, is TGTGCCAGCTCACCGGGACAGGAAAAA.

This clone was seen a handful of times. The sequenced fragment ends 3 residues before the CDR3 boundary, so the rest is inferred from the germline J gene. V usage is TRBV18 and J usage is TRBJ2-5; D might be TRBD1 (5 bases). CDR1 and CDR2 (germline): KGHSH, LQKENI. The CDR3 runs 15 residues. The V end was cut by 1 base, the J end by 2 bases, with 11 bases between. Here the CDR3 reads CASSPLWGPQETQYF. The sequenced CDR3 bases are TGTGCCAGCTCACCACTGTGGGGCCCTCAAGAGACC.

Comments on this clone: From the germline J gene comes the end of the CDR3, since the read stops 3 residues before it. This chain links TRBV6-2 or TRBV6-3 with TRBJ2-5, with D perhaps matching TRBD1 (6 bases). The CDR3 has 13 amino acids. The ends were cut back, 7 bases at V and 4 bases at J, with 13 bases in the middle. Germline V gene data show CDR1 as MNHEY and CDR2 as SVGEGT. CDR3 bases read: TGTGCCAGCACCCTACAGGGTGTAGAGACC. As protein: CASTLQGVET. The complete CDR3 sequence is CASTLQGVETQYF.

This clone was picked up a small number of times. The observed sequence ends 3 residues before the CDR3 terminus, with the missing tail filled in from the germline J gene. The chain employs TRBV6-2 or TRBV6-3 and TRBJ2-4; a weak D match, TRBD2 (5 bases). CDR3 length: 15 residues. Deletions cut 6 bases from V and 0 bases from J, with 12 bases between. Germline V gene lookup returns CDR1 MNHEY and CDR2 SVGEGT. CDR3 DNA (partial): TGTGCCAGCAGATTCTGGACTGGAGCCAAAAACATT. Its protein product is CASRFWTGAKNI. Given in full, the CDR3 is CASRFWTGAKNIQYF.

Judged by abundance, this clone is medium-sized. The read halts 3 residues ahead of the CDR3 end, with the missing end drawn from the germline J gene. V is TRBV20-1 and J is TRBJ2-1, with 11 bases lining up with TRBD2. The junction had 3 bases not matched to a gene; V was cut back by 0 bases and J by 2 bases. Germline loops: CDR1 DFQATT, CDR2 SNEGSKA (reference sequence). The CDR3 length is 16 residues. The CDR3 bases that were read are TGCAGTGCTAGAGATCTAGCGGGAGGTCCCTACAATGAG. Translated: CSARDLAGGPYNE. The complete CDR3 reads CSARDLAGGPYNEQFF.

In this sample, this clone turned up a few times. The DNA read from the CDR3 is TGTGCCACTCAGGGTTCCTACACTGAA. This gives the protein CATQGSYTE. The full CDR3 sequence reads CATQGSYTEAFF. V is TRBV6-2 or TRBV6-3 and J is TRBJ1-1; D is perhaps TRBD1 (5 bases). The CDR3 end falls 3 residues outside the read, so it is completed with the germline J gene. Trimming took off 10 bases at V and 3 bases at J, with 12 bases between the two ends. The CDR3 is made up of 12 amino acids. Germline loops: CDR1 MNHEY, CDR2 SVGEGT.

This clone came up a few times. The read comes to an end 3 residues before the CDR3 does, leaving the germline J gene to fill in the end. The chain combines TRBV7-3 with TRBJ2-2; D gene uncertain. The CDR3 is made up of 16 amino acids. Germline lookup yields CDR1 SGHTA and CDR2 FQGTGA. V was shortened by 0 bases and J by 0 bases, with 8 bases between the two germline ends. CDR3 amino acids: CASSLTAVANTGELFF. The sequenced CDR3 bases are TGTGCCAGCAGCTTAACTGCGGTCGCGAACACCGGGGAG.

This clone was detected only a few times. The read halts 3 residues ahead of the CDR3 end, with the missing end drawn from the germline J gene. V gene TRBV7-6 combines with J gene TRBJ2-1; 9 bases match TRBD2. CDR3 length: 17 amino acids. V dropped 1 base and J dropped 7; count of bases not matched to a gene: 11. CDR1 and CDR2 from the germline V gene are SGHVS and FNYEAQ. CDR3 DNA, as far as it was read: TGTGCCAGCAGCTTAGATGTGGCGGGAGGGCATTGGAATGAG. Translation gives CASSLDVAGGHWNE. Given in full, the CDR3 is CASSLDVAGGHWNEQFF.

About this clone itself: Coverage ceases 3 residues before the CDR3 finishes, and the germline J gene fills in the end. The J gene is TRBJ2-1, the V gene TRBV7-9; 7 positions match TRBD1. CDR1 and CDR2 (germline): SEHNR, FQNEAQ (reference sequence). The ends lost 5 bases at V and 2 bases at J; junction bases unmatched: 6. This CDR3 has 15 amino acids. CDR3 bases read: TGTGCCAGCAGCACGGGACAGAGGGCCTACAATGAG. Its protein product is CASSTGQRAYNE. The whole CDR3 sequence reads CASSTGQRAYNEQFF.

This clone was counted between two and nine times. The sequenced fragment ends 3 residues before the CDR3 boundary, so the rest is inferred from the germline J gene. The gene calls are TRBV19 and TRBJ2-7; tentative D call: TRBD1 (6 bases). Between the trimmed V and J ends, which lost 3 bases and 4 bases, there was a span of 13 bases. The CDR3 totals 14 residues. Germline V lookup: CDR1 LNHDA, CDR2 SQIVND (reference sequence). The CDR3 sequence is CASSISTGMYEQYF. The CDR3 bases that were read are TGTGCCAGTAGTATTTCTACAGGGATGTACGAG.

On this clone itself: The read ends 3 residues before the CDR3 terminus; that terminus is restored from the germline J gene. V usage is TRBV19 and J usage is TRBJ2-1; 9 bases line up with TRBD1. V was pared by 3 bases and J by 3 bases, with 3 bases of the junction left unmatched. Germline V CDR1 and CDR2: LNHDA, SQIVND (reference sequence). This CDR3 contains 15 residues. The sequenced CDR3 bases are TGTGCCAGTAGTATCATGGGACAGGGCTACAATGAG. Protein sequence: CASSIMGQGYNE. The full-length CDR3 reads as CASSIMGQGYNEQFF.

Note on this clone: The CDR3 end falls 3 residues outside the read, so it is completed with the germline J gene. The chain carries TRBV18 and TRBJ2-2; 7 bases agree with TRBD1. Germline values: CDR1 KGHSH, CDR2 LQKENI. J gave up 6 bases and V 2 bases, and 12 bases lay outside the gene matches. The CDR3 is 17 amino acids. The CDR3 loop reads CASSPDRALGSPGELFF. CDR3 DNA, as far as it was read: TGTGCCAGCTCACCAGACAGGGCCCTTGGCAGTCCCGGGGAG.

The DNA read from the CDR3 is TGTGCCAGTAAGGATAGCGGGAGAGGTTCTCAGAATGAG. Translating it yields CASKDSGRGSQNE. The full CDR3 reads CASKDSGRGSQNEQFF. V gene TRBV19 combines with J gene TRBJ2-1, with 9 positions matching TRBD2. Read coverage stops 3 residues before the CDR3 terminus; the germline J gene supplies the remainder. The V segment lost 7 bases and the J segment 7 bases; nucleotides outside the gene matches: 14. Germline values: CDR1 LNHDA, CDR2 SQIVND (reference sequence). The CDR3 has 16 residues.

This clone has just a few counts. One junction end does not reproduce the germline sequence, and a read error may be involved. The CDR3 end lies 3 residues beyond the end of the read and is filled in from the germline J gene. The rearrangement joins TRBV7-7 to TRBJ2-5; maybe TRBD2 (5 bases). Germline lookup yields CDR1 SSHAT and CDR2 FNYEAQ (reference sequence). The CDR3 runs 14 residues. CDR3 bases read: TGTGCTAGCAGCTTATCCGGGGACCAAGAGACC. Its protein is CASSLSGDQET. The entire CDR3 protein reads CASSLSGDQETQYF.